The clone carrying this T cell receptor beta chain was seen ten or more times. As yet, its antigen is unknown. Trimming took off 6 bases at V and 1 base at J, with 10 bases between the two ends. Germline values: CDR1 MNHNY, CDR2 SVGAGI (reference sequence). This CDR3 comprises 14 residues. The sample is drawn from a study of human T cells and chemical hapten exposure. Study context: It was small differences in pooled library volume that mainly caused per-sample TCR yields to vary. Overall study results and limits: There was no change with DPC sensitization in TCRs above 1 in 1000 frequency.

Attachment of unique molecular identifiers to individual cDNA molecules was performed in the library. Original data processing: Per sample, the median was around 100,000 TCRs, with values from roughly 25,000 to 750,000. TCRdb redid the calling of the RACE reads with MiXCR, one entry per CDR3 protein. What appears here as the V and J calls and clone size reflects TCRdb's work, not the paper's. This sample has about 45,000 distinct CDR3 sequences; 3.5% to 5% occur once, and the top ten carry 4.5% to 6%. The time point was: healthy volunteer bleed at 2 weeks. Sequencing started from total RNA isolated from unfractionated whole blood.

Material for sequencing was whole blood. V and J are TRBV6-6 and TRBJ1-5; D gene unclear. The TCR comes from a human donor in good health. Some clones in this sample may be carry-over from other donors' samples. Written as DNA, the CDR3 is TGTGCCAGCAGATTCGACGGGAGCAATCAGCCCCAGCATTTT. The encoded protein is CASRFDGSNQPQHF.